The source of this TCR beta chain is a study of T cells in pancreatic ductal adenocarcinoma. Comments on this clone: Its antigen is as yet unknown.

Points from the study as a whole: Unique clonotypes were around 8-fold more numerous in blood than in tumor. Mean clonality was roughly 0.11 in tumors and roughly 0.068 in blood, not significantly different.

The selected patients with pancreatic ductal adenocarcinoma had surgery but no neoadjuvant therapy. The repertoire was sequenced with immunoSEQ multiplex PCR; TCRdb's copy has only in-frame clones and lacks some. This table has over 85,000 clones, nearly 95% appearing once. The CDR3 has 14 amino acids. Looked up from germline, CDR1 is MGHRA and CDR2 is YSYEKL. The ends lost 4 bases at V and 7 bases at J; junction bases unmatched: 7. Sequenced material: PBMCs. The J gene is TRBJ2-1, the V gene TRBV4-1; 7 bases agree with TRBD2. The TCR sequence derives from a human donor with pancreatic ductal adenocarcinoma. The CDR3: CASSRGSSGNEQFF. The CDR3 DNA reads as TGCGCCAGCAGCCGCGGGAGTTCGGGGAATGAGCAGTTCTTC.